This TCR beta chain emerged from a study of T cell responses to AZD1222 COVID-19 vaccine. Study-wide results and caveats: The study identified only five to seven AZD1222 recipients as seropositive at baseline. Reportedly, nearly half of unique spike TCRs recognized epitopes outside B.1.351/B.1.1.7 mutations.

Clones were sequenced by immunoSEQ multiplex PCR, and TCRdb holds only the in-frame ones, with some missing. The table has some 55,000 clones, around 90% seen once. On this clone itself: Its matching antigen is unknown.

The CDR3 totals 15 residues. This receptor was obtained from an adult in good health. This material consisted of peripheral blood, taken on day 0 of AZD1222 vaccination. V is TRBV21-1 and J is TRBJ2-1; TRBD2 is the table's D call, not checked against the DNA. TRBV21-1 is a pseudogene. The CDR3 bases are TGTGCCAGCAGCCTAACCGGACTTCTGATCAATGAGCAGTTCTTC. It translates to CASSLTGLLINEQFF.